The clone carrying this TCR beta chain was picked up a small number of times. The entry originates in a study of blood T cell repertoires in COVID-19. As handled by the study authors: Amplification from reference gene primers served as the basis for estimated nucleated cell counts. Sequencing used immunoSEQ multiplex PCR; TCRdb keeps in-frame clones, though not all of them. V and J calls and clone size are copied from that table; D and trimming were computed from the DNA. The sample yields some 500,000 clones, 85% to 90% seen once. Germline V gene data show CDR1 as LNHDA and CDR2 as SQIVND (reference sequence). The CDR3 runs to 15 residues. V gave up 6 bases and J gave up 0 bases; unmatched junction bases: 6.

The V call is TRBV19, the J call TRBJ2-7, with 9 nucleotides matching TRBD1. Input material: peripheral blood. The TCR was taken from a woman aged 45-60 years with COVID-19, enrolled during active disease. CDR3: CASRKQGADSYEQYF. CDR3 DNA sequence: TGTGCCAGTAGAAAACAGGGGGCAGACTCCTACGAGCAGTACTTC.